This passage covers 22 T cell receptor beta chains from one sample sequenced in a study of CD8 T cell repertoires and HIV-1 epitope variants. Assay: immunoSEQ multiplex PCR; the TCRdb copy retains only in-frame clones and omits some. The data hold fewer than 5,000 clones, with approximately 66% observed a single time. These receptors are not linked to any known antigen. The sequenced sample consisted of cultured CD8+ T cells derived from PBMCs. These TCRs come from a male donor with HIV.

This chain connects TRBV18 to TRBJ2-1, with D possibly being TRBD1 (5 bases). V was clipped by 0 bases and J by 0 bases, with 6 bases between them. This CDR3 contains 15 residues. Germline CDR1 is KGHSH and CDR2 is LQKENI. The CDR3 DNA follows: TGTGCCAGCTCACCACCAGACAGCTCCTACAATGAGCAGTTCTTC. Translating it yields CASSPPDSSYNEQFF. Drawing the rest from reference TRBV18 and TRBJ2-1, the complete variable domain is NAGVMQNPRHLVRRRGQEARLRCSPMKGHSHVYWYRQLPEEGLKFMVYLQKENIIDESGMPKERFSAEFPKEGPSILRIQQVVRGDSAAYFCASSPPDSSYNEQFFGPGTRLTVL.

J is TRBJ2-1 and V is TRBV6-5; a possible D gene is TRBD2 (7 bases). V lost 4 bases, J lost 12 bases, and 13 bases lay in between. Germline values: CDR1 MNHEY, CDR2 SVGAGI. This CDR3 has 12 amino acids. DNA of the CDR3: TGTGCCAGCAGTTTAGGAGGGGGGGGGCAGTTCTTC. Protein sequence: CASSLGGGGQFF.

The chain has TRBV4-1 and TRBJ2-7; the D is unclear. The CDR3 contains 12 residues. V was clipped by 5 bases and J by 3 bases, with 8 bases between them. Germline lookup yields CDR1 MGHRA and CDR2 YSYEKL. The CDR3 loop is CASSGTNYEQYF. The CDR3 DNA sequence: TGCGCCAGCAGCGGCACTAACTACGAGCAGTACTTC.

This chain uses TRBV28 with TRBJ2-1; 7 bases agree with TRBD2. This CDR3 is 19 amino acids long. The trim removed 4 bases at V and 7 bases at J, leaving 22 bases unmatched. In germline, CDR1 is MDHEN, CDR2 SYDVKM. The CDR3 region has the DNA TGTGCCAGCAGTTCCCCCTTGGTTCGTGAGGGCAGAGCGGGGAATGAGCAGTTCTTC. This encodes CASSSPLVREGRAGNEQFF.

V gene TRBV5-1 combines with J gene TRBJ2-1; 12 nucleotides align to TRBD2. CDR3 length equals 19 residues. The junction had 11 bases not matched to a gene; V was cut back by 0 bases and J by 4 bases. Germline CDR1 reads SGHRS; CDR2 reads YFSETQ. The CDR3, as DNA: TGCGCCAGCAGCTTGGAGGGGAGACTAGCGGGAGTTAAATACAATGAGCAGTTCTTC. Residues: CASSLEGRLAGVKYNEQFF.

The chain combines TRBV27 with TRBJ2-7, with D possibly being TRBD1 (6 bases). CDR3 length equals 13 residues. Germline CDR1 MNHEY, CDR2 SMNVEV (reference sequence). V gave up 5 bases and J gave up 2 bases, with 10 bases separating them. CDR3 in amino acids: CASSQTGPYEQYF. In nucleotides, the CDR3 is TGTGCCAGCAGTCAGACAGGTCCCTACGAGCAGTACTTC.

The gene calls are TRBV5-4 and TRBJ2-3; either TRBD1 or TRBD2 may fit D (5 bases each). Deletions cut 4 bases from V and 4 bases from J, with 22 bases between. The CDR3 consists of 17 residues. CDR1 is SGHNT, CDR2 YYREEE, per germline (reference sequence). In DNA, the CDR3 is TGTGCCAGCAGCCGCAGGACTGCATGGGGCTCCGCAGATACGCAGTATTTT. It specifies CASSRRTAWGSADTQYF.

V gene TRBV7-9 combines with J gene TRBJ1-1, with TRBD1 as a possible D gene (5 bases). V was clipped by 2 bases and J by 0 bases, with 13 bases between them. Germline V CDR1 and CDR2: SEHNR, FQNEAQ (reference sequence). This CDR3 is built from 16 residues. DNA of the CDR3: TGTGCCAGCAGCTTAAGAGACAGCCCAGTGAACACTGAAGCTTTCTTT. Residues: CASSLRDSPVNTEAFF.

This clone was observed a handful of times. V and J are TRBV29-1 and TRBJ1-2; D ambiguous. The CDR3 contains 14 residues. Germline CDR1 and CDR2: SQVTM and ANQGSEA. V lost 6 bases to trimming and J lost 3 bases, with 17 bases between them. In nucleotides, the CDR3 is TGCAGCGTGGATTCCCCACTGGGCTACTATGGCTACACCTTC. This translates into CSVDSPLGYYGYTF.

The CDR3 DNA follows: TGTGCCAGCAGCTCGGGACCCGCGAACACCGGGGAGCTGTTTTTT. Translated: CASSSGPANTGELFF. The chain combines TRBV11-3 with TRBJ2-2; D possibly uses TRBD1 or TRBD2 (5 bases each). Germline lookup yields CDR1 SGHNT and CDR2 YENEEA. CDR3 length: 15 residues. Trimming shortened V by 4 bases and J by 0 bases, and 9 bases separated the two germline ends.

This clone is large (0.1 to 1%). Here the CDR3 reads CASSDGTATGELFF. The CDR3 region has the DNA TGTGCCAGCAGTGACGGGACAGCCACCGGGGAGCTGTTTTTT. The V gene is TRBV25-1, the J gene TRBJ2-2, with 7 nucleotides matching TRBD1. V trimming: 3 bases; J trimming: 4 bases; junction bases outside the gene matches: 2. CDR1 MGHDK and CDR2 SYGVNS come from the germline V gene. The CDR3 runs 14 residues.

This clone turned up a few times. The V call is TRBV13, the J call TRBJ1-2; D may be TRBD1 (5 bases). The CDR3 spans 13 residues. Germline-derived CDR1 and CDR2 are PRHDT and FYEKMQ (reference sequence). V lost 3 bases, J lost 3 bases, and 8 bases lay in between. CDR3 nucleotide sequence: TGTGCCAGCAGCTTGGGCAGGGACTATGGCTACACCTTC. Its translation is CASSLGRDYGYTF. Together with reference TRBV13 and TRBJ1-2, the CDR3 gives the full variable domain: AAGVIQSPRHLIKEKRETATLKCYPIPRHDTVYWYQQGPGQDPQFLISFYEKMQSDKGSIPDRFSAQQFSDYHSELNMSSLELGDSALYFCASSLGRDYGYTFGSGTRLTVV.

J is TRBJ1-2 and V is TRBV6-4; D is uncertain. The germline gives CDR1 MRHNA, CDR2 SNTAGT. V was trimmed by 3 bases and J by 7 bases, leaving 6 bases between them. This CDR3 region has 11 residues. CDR3: CASSDLGGYTF. CDR3 sequence (DNA): TGTGCCAGCAGTGATCTAGGTGGCTACACCTTC.

This chain joins TRBV27 and TRBJ2-7; 7 nucleotides match TRBD1. In germline, CDR1 is MNHEY, CDR2 SMNVEV (reference sequence). This CDR3 contains 16 residues. V lost 5 bases, J lost 3 bases, and 13 bases stayed unmatched. The CDR3 bases are TGTGCCAGCAGTCAAGGTCCCGGGACAGACTTCTACGAGCAGTACTTC. It is translated as CASSQGPGTDFYEQYF.

V gene TRBV11-1 combines with J gene TRBJ2-5; D unclear. V dropped 1 base and J dropped 3 bases, with 6 bases sitting between them. Germline V lookup: CDR1 SGHAT, CDR2 FQDESV (reference sequence). CDR3 length equals 13 residues. The CDR3 protein is CASSLEDEETQYF. CDR3 DNA: TGTGCCAGCAGCTTAGAAGATGAAGAGACCCAGTACTTC. The complete variable domain, with remaining parts taken from reference TRBV11-1 and TRBJ2-5, reads EAEVAQSPRYKITEKSQAVAFWCDPISGHATLYWYRQILGQGPELLVQFQDESVVDDSQLPKDRFSAERLKGVDSTLKIQPAELGDSAMYLCASSLEDEETQYFGPGTRLLVL.

The DNA of the CDR3 is TGTGCCAGCAGCTTGTGGAGGGGGGAGTACAATGAGCAGTTCTTC. It yields the protein CASSLWRGEYNEQFF. The chain has TRBV5-6 and TRBJ2-1, with D possibly being TRBD1 or TRBD2 (6 bases each). Per germline, CDR1 SGHDT and CDR2 YYEEEE. Trimming took 1 base from V and 4 from J, leaving 12 bases between them. There are 15 residues in the CDR3.

As regards this clone: Mismatch with germline at one junction end may stem from a read error. The chain combines TRBV29-1 with TRBJ2-5; D not certain. In germline, CDR1 is SQVTM, CDR2 ANQGSEA. This CDR3 has 11 amino acids. The CDR3 bases are TGCAGCGTCGAAGAGACAGAGACCCAGTACTTC. Translating it yields CSVEETETQYF.

This chain links TRBV28 with TRBJ2-1; D gene unclear. The CDR3 contains 15 residues. V was pared by 7 bases and J by 0 bases, with 13 bases between. CDR1 is MDHEN, CDR2 SYDVKM, per germline. The CDR3 bases are TGTGCCAGCACCGAGACGGTAAGCTCCTACAATGAGCAGTTCTTC. Translation: CASTETVSSYNEQFF.

The rearrangement uses TRBV6-5 and TRBJ1-5; D gene unclear. CDR3 length equals 11 residues. Germline V lookup: CDR1 MNHEY, CDR2 SVGAGI. V dropped 6 bases and J dropped 5 bases, with 5 bases sitting between them. CDR3 loop: CASRDDQPQHF. The CDR3 coding sequence is TGTGCCAGCAGGGACGATCAGCCCCAGCATTTT.

The V call is TRBV11-2, the J call TRBJ1-5; D unresolved. CDR3 length: 16 amino acids. Germline lookup yields CDR1 SGHAT and CDR2 FQNNGV. Trimming stripped 1 base from V and 0 bases from J, with 10 bases between. The CDR3 is CASSLGGADSNQPQHF. The CDR3 nucleotides are TGTGCCAGCAGCTTAGGGGGAGCAGATAGCAATCAGCCCCAGCATTTT.

The chain recombines TRBV2 with TRBJ1-4; D unclear. This CDR3 contains 14 residues. Between the trimmed V and J ends, which lost 1 base and 8 bases, there was a span of 11 bases. Germline CDR1 is SNHLY and CDR2 is FYNNEI. CDR3 loop: CASSEGVWPEKLFF. CDR3 DNA sequence: TGTGCCAGCAGTGAAGGGGTTTGGCCGGAAAAACTGTTTTTT.

This clone was observed a single time. The junction does not match germline at one end; this may be a read error. V and J are TRBV5-4 and TRBJ1-2, with TRBD1 identical over 10 bases. Germline V gene data show CDR1 as SGHNT and CDR2 as YYREEE (reference sequence). The CDR3 is made up of 14 amino acids. CDR3 coding DNA: TGTGCCAGCAGCGATCCCGGGACAGGGGTCCTCGGTGCCTTC. Translating it yields CASSDPGTGVLGAF. Together with reference TRBV5-4 and TRBJ1-2, the CDR3 gives the full variable domain: ETGVTQSPTHLIKTRGQQVTLRCSSQSGHNTVSWYQQALGQGPQFIFQYYREEENGRGNFPPRFSGLQFPNYSSELNVNALELDDSALYLCASSDPGTGVLGAFGSGTRLTVV.